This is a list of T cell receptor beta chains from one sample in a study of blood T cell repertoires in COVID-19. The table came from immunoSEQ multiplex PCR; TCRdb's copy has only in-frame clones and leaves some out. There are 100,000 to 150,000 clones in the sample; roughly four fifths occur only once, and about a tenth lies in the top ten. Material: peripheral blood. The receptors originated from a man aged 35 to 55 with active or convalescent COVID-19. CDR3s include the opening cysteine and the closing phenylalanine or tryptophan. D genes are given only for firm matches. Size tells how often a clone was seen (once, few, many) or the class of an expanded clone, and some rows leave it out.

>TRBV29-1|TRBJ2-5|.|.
CSVRVETQYF
TGCAGCGTGCGGGTGGAGACCCAGTACTTC
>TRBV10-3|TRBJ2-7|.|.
CAISETKRASYEQYF
TGTGCCATCAGTGAAACGAAGCGGGCCTCCTACGAGCAGTACTTC
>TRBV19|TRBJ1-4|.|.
CASSIAPGPEKLFF
TGTGCCAGTAGTATAGCCCCAGGGCCTGAAAAACTGTTTTTT
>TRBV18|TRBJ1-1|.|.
CASSRPGLGRNTEAFF
TGTGCCAGCTCACGCCCGGGTCTCGGTCGGAACACTGAAGCTTTCTTT
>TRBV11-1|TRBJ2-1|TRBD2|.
CASSKSGEVYNEQFF
TGTGCCAGCAGCAAGAGCGGGGAGGTCTACAATGAGCAGTTCTTC
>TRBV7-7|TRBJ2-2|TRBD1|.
CASSPQGFGTGELFF
TGTGCCAGCAGCCCACAGGGGTTTGGCACCGGGGAGCTGTTTTTT
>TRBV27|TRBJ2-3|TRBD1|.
CASANQGAGTDTQYF
TGTGCCAGCGCCAACCAGGGGGCGGGGACAGATACGCAGTATTTT
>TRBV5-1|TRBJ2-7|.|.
CASSLTGPPYEQYF
TGCGCCAGCAGCTTGACAGGTCCCCCCTACGAGCAGTACTTC
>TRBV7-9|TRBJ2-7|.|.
CASSLDGTSYEQYF
TGTGCCAGCAGCTTGGACGGGACATCCTACGAGCAGTACTTC
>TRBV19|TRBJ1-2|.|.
CASTPTGGFFGNGYTF
.
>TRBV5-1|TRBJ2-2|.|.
CASSLKAGAGVTGELFF
TGCGCCAGCAGCTTGAAGGCGGGGGCCGGCGTCACCGGGGAGCTGTTTTTT
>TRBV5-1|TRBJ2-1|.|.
CASSTGGNFRGNEQFF
TGCGCCAGCAGCACCGGTGGAAATTTCAGGGGAAATGAGCAGTTCTTC
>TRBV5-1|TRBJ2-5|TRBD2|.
CASSLGLAGGQETQYF
TGCGCCAGCAGCTTGGGGCTAGCGGGGGGTCAAGAGACCCAGTACTTC
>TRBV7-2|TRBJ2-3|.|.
CASSLARPGTDTQYF
TGTGCCAGCAGCTTAGCGCGCCCCGGCACAGATACGCAGTATTTT
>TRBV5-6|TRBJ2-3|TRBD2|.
CASSSIYRGGDTQYF
TGTGCCAGCAGCTCTATTTATCGGGGGGGAGATACGCAGTATTTT
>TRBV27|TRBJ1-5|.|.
CASSLVPSAGRGQPQHF
TGTGCCAGCAGTTTAGTCCCATCCGCGGGACGGGGTCAGCCCCAGCATTTT
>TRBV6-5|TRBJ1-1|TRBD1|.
CASTSQGAGTEAFF
TGTGCCAGCACCTCCCAGGGGGCGGGAACTGAAGCTTTCTTT
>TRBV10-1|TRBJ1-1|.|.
CASSESRSTEAFF
TGCGCCAGCAGTGAGTCACGGAGCACTGAAGCTTTCTTT
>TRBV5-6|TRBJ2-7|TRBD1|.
CASSMGTVYEQYF
TGTGCCAGCAGCATGGGGACAGTCTACGAGCAGTACTTC
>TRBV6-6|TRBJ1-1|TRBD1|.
CASTRTGEAEAFF
TGTGCCAGCACCAGGACAGGGGAAGCTGAAGCTTTCTTT
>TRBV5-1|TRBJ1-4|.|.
CASSSYRDTPNEKLFF
TGCGCCAGCAGCTCCTACAGGGACACGCCTAATGAAAAACTGTTTTTT
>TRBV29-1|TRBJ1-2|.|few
CSVELQGYTF
TGCAGCGTTGAACTCCAGGGCTACACCTTC
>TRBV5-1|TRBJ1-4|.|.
CASSLAQGNEKLFF
TGCGCCAGCAGCTTGGCGCAGGGGAATGAAAAACTGTTTTTT
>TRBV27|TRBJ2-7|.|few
CASSLTGTSSSYEQYF
TGTGCCAGCAGTTTAACCGGGACTTCCTCTTCCTACGAGCAGTACTTC
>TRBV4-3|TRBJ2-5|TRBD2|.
CASSHGTSGGETQYF
TGCGCCAGCAGCCACGGGACTAGCGGGGGTGAGACCCAGTACTTC
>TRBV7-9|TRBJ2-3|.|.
CASSFEGGPIDTQYF
TGTGCCAGCAGCTTCGAGGGGGGGCCAATAGATACGCAGTATTTT
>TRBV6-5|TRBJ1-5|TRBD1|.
CASSRTGSNNQPQHF
TGTGCCAGCAGCAGGACAGGGAGCAACAATCAGCCCCAGCATTTT
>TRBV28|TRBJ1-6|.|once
CASSLEDSPLHF
TGTGCCAGCAGTTTAGAGGATTCACCCCTCCACTTT
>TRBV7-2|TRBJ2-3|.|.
CASSLVGLRTDTQYF
TGTGCCAGCAGCTTAGTGGGGCTGCGCACAGATACGCAGTATTTT
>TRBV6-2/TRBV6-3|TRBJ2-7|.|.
CASSYRGRPSYEQYF
TGTGCCAGCAGTTATAGAGGTAGACCCTCCTACGAGCAGTACTTC
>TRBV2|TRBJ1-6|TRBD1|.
CASGGTGNGPLHF
TGTGCCAGCGGAGGGACAGGGAACGGTCCCCTCCACTTT
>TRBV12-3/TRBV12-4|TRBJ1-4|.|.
CASTRGGGEKLFF
TGTGCCAGCACCCGGGGGGGAGGTGAAAAACTGTTTTTT
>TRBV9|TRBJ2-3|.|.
CASSLPLSGQKADTQYF
TGTGCCAGCAGCCTCCCCCTAAGCGGACAGAAAGCAGATACGCAGTATTTT
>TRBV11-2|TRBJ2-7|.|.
CASSPQGIIHEQYF
TGTGCCAGCAGCCCCCAGGGCATTATCCACGAGCAGTACTTC
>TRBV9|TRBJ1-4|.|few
CASSPRQATNEKLFF
TGTGCCAGCAGCCCCCGACAGGCAACTAATGAAAAACTGTTTTTT
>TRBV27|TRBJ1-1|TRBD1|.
CASSFRGQQINTEAFF
TGTGCCAGCAGTTTTCGGGGACAGCAAATAAACACTGAAGCTTTCTTT
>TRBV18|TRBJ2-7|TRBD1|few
CASSPPDRTYEQYF
TGTGCCAGCTCACCACCGGACAGGACCTACGAGCAGTACTTC
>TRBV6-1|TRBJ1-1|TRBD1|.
CASSEGQGATTEAFF
TGTGCCAGCAGTGAAGGACAGGGGGCGACCACTGAAGCTTTCTTT
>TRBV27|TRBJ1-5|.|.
CASSLERSNQPQHF
TGTGCCAGCAGTTTAGAGCGTAGCAATCAGCCCCAGCATTTT
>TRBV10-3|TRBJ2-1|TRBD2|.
CAISESARGGNEQFF
TGTGCCATCAGTGAGTCGGCGCGGGGGGGCAATGAGCAGTTCTTC
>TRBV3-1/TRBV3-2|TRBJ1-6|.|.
CASSQGRQGGSPLHF
TGTGCCAGCAGCCAAGGGCGGCAGGGTGGCTCACCCCTCCACTTT
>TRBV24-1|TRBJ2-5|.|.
CATAAGETQYF
TGTGCCACCGCCGCCGGGGAGACCCAGTACTTC
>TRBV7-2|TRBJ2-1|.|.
CASSFDRSSYNEQFF
TGTGCCAGCAGCTTCGACAGGTCCTCCTACAATGAGCAGTTCTTC
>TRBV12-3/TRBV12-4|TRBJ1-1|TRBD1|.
CASSLTGGGSAFF
TGTGCCAGCAGTTTAACAGGGGGCGGGTCGGCTTTCTTT
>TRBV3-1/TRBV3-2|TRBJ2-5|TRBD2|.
CASSQVITSGAETQYF
TGTGCCAGCAGCCAAGTAATAACTAGCGGGGCGGAGACCCAGTACTTC
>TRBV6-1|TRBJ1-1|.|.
CASSDQSELSEAFF
TGTGCCAGCAGTGATCAATCGGAGCTATCTGAAGCTTTCTTT
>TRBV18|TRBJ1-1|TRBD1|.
CASSPRDRNTEAFF
TGTGCCAGCTCACCGAGGGACAGAAACACTGAAGCTTTCTTT
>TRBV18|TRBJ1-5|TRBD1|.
CASSPGQETNQPQHF
TGTGCCAGCTCACCTGGACAGGAAACCAATCAGCCCCAGCATTTT
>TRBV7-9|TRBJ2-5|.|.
CASSPSGWQETQYF
TGTGCCAGCAGCCCCTCGGGATGGCAAGAGACCCAGTACTTC
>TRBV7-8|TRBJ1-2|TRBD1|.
CASSHDRANGYTF
TGTGCCAGCAGCCACGACAGGGCCAATGGCTACACCTTC
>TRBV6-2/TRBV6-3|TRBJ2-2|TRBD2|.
CASSYSTSPTGELFF
TGTGCCAGCAGTTACTCGACTAGCCCCACCGGGGAGCTGTTTTTT
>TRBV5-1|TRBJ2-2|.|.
CASSSWGPTSANTGELFF
TGCGCCAGCAGTAGCTGGGGCCCTACCAGCGCGAACACCGGGGAGCTGTTTTTT
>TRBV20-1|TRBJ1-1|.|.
CSANKNTEAFF
TGCAGTGCTAATAAGAACACTGAAGCTTTCTTT
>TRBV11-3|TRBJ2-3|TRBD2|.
CASSLSGGTDTQYF
TGTGCCAGCAGCCTTAGCGGGGGCACAGATACGCAGTATTTT